This TCR beta chain was observed in a study of blood T cell repertoires in COVID-19. Produced via immunoSEQ multiplex PCR; TCRdb's table is partial and in-frame only. Of around 9,500 clones in the sample, around 80% were seen once. V lost 1 base and J 5 bases, leaving 9 bases between the germline ends. The CDR3 length is 14 residues. Germline V gene data show CDR1 as SGHTA and CDR2 as FQGNSA. This chain joins TRBV7-2 and TRBJ1-5, with TRBD1 as a possible D gene (5 bases). The TCR sequence derives from a man in his 60s with active COVID-19. The sequenced sample consisted of peripheral blood. CDR3 DNA sequence: TGTGCCAGCAGCTTAGAGCAGGGCGATCAGCCCCAGCATTTT. Amino acid sequence: CASSLEQGDQPQHF.